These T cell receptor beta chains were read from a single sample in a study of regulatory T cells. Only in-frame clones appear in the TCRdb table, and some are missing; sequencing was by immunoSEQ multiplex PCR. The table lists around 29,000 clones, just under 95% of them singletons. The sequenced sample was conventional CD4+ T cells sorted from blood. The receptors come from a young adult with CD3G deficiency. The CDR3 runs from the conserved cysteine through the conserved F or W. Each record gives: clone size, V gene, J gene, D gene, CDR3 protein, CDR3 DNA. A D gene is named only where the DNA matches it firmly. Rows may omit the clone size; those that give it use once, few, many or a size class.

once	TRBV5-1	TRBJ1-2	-	CASSPTSSYGYTF	TGCGCCAGCAGCCCGACATCCTCCTATGGCTACACCTTC
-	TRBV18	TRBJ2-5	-	CASSPQEEETQYF	TGTGCCAGCTCACCACAGGAGGAAGAGACCCAGTACTTC
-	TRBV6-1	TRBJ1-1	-	CASRQGGLNTEAFF	TGTGCCAGCAGACAAGGGGGACTGAACACTGAAGCTTTCTTT
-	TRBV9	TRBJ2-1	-	CASSVELRGSVKDEQFF	TGTGCCAGCAGCGTAGAGCTTCGGGGATCGGTGAAAGATGAGCAGTTCTTC
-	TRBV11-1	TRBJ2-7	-	CASSPNYYEQYF	TGTGCCAGCAGCCCCAATTACTACGAGCAGTACTTC
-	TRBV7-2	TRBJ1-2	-	CASSLTVLNYGYTF	TGTGCCAGCAGCTTGACAGTTCTTAACTATGGCTACACCTTC
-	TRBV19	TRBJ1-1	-	CATRWGNTEAFF	TGTGCCACGCGGTGGGGGAACACTGAAGCTTTCTTT
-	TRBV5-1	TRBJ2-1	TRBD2	CASSLAGGNYNEQFF	TGCGCCAGCAGTTTAGCGGGAGGGAACTACAATGAGCAGTTCTTC
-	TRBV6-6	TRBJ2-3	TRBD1	CASRQGASTDTQYF	TGTGCCAGCAGACAGGGGGCTAGCACAGATACGCAGTATTTT
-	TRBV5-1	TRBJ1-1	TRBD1	CASSLRPGGRGTEAFF	TGCGCCAGCAGCTTACGGCCAGGGGGCCGCGGCACTGAAGCTTTCTTT
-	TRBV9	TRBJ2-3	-	CASSPRLVLTSTDTQYF	TGTGCCAGCAGCCCCAGACTAGTCCTTACTAGCACAGATACGCAGTATTTT
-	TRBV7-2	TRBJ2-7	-	CASMSLAAPYEQYF	TGTGCCAGCATGTCGCTGGCGGCCCCCTACGAGCAGTACTTC
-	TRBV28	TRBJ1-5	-	CASSTEGVGNQPQHF	TGTGCCAGCAGTACCGAGGGGGTGGGCAATCAGCCCCAGCATTTT
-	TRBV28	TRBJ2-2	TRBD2	CASSLGVRGRLAGASGELFF	TGTGCCAGCAGTTTAGGGGTCCGGGGGCGACTAGCGGGAGCGTCCGGGGAGCTGTTTTTT
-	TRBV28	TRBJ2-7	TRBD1	CASSRGTGGLSYEQYF	TGTGCCAGCAGTCGGGGGACAGGGGGCCTCTCCTACGAGCAGTACTTC
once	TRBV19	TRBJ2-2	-	CASSIVNTGELFF	TGTGCCAGTAGTATAGTAAACACCGGGGAGCTGTTTTTT
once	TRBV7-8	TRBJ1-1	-	CASSQDLDTEAFF	TGTGCCAGCAGCCAAGACCTGGACACTGAAGCTTTCTTT
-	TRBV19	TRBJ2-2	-	CASSIQANTGELFF	TGTGCCAGTAGTATACAGGCAAACACCGGGGAGCTGTTTTTT
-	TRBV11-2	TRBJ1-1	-	CASSHSLVGGKAFF	TGTGCCAGCAGCCATTCCTTGGTGGGGGGAAAAGCTTTCTTT
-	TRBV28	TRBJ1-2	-	CASTRGTLYGYTF	TGTGCCAGCACCCGAGGGACTCTCTATGGCTACACCTTC
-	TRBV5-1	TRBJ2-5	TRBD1	CASSRGTAQAETQYF	TGCGCCAGCAGCAGAGGGACAGCCCAAGCGGAGACCCAGTACTTC
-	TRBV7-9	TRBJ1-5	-	CASSFQGPNQPQHF	TGTGCCAGCAGCTTCCAGGGGCCCAATCAGCCCCAGCATTTT
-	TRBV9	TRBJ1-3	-	CASSSHEAVTIYF	TGTGCCAGCAGCAGCCATGAGGCCGTCACCATATATTTT
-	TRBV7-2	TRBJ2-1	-	CASSLGPGYNEQFF	TGTGCCAGCAGCCTAGGACCCGGGTACAATGAGCAGTTCTTC
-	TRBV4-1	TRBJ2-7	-	CASSLRAGSSYEQYF	TGCGCCAGCAGCCTCCGGGCAGGGAGCTCCTACGAGCAGTACTTC
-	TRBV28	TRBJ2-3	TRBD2	CASSQGLAGVLTQYF	TGTGCCAGCAGTCAGGGACTAGCGGGAGTTCTCACGCAGTATTTT
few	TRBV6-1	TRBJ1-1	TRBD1	CASSTQGVGTEAFF	TGTGCCAGCAGTACCCAGGGGGTCGGCACTGAAGCTTTCTTT
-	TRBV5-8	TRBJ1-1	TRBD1	CATRRQGQAFF	TGTGCCACCAGGCGACAGGGCCAAGCTTTCTTT
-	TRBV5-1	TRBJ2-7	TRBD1	CASSPGTDPYEQYF	TGCGCCAGCAGCCCCGGGACAGACCCCTACGAGCAGTACTTC
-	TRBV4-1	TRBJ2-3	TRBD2	CASSLLGIAGGRTDTQYF	TGCGCCAGCAGCCTTCTGGGGATAGCGGGGGGTCGCACAGATACGCAGTATTTT
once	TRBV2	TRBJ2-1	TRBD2	CASTEGTSGAAVEQFF	TGTGCCAGCACCGAAGGGACTAGCGGTGCGGCGGTTGAGCAGTTCTTC
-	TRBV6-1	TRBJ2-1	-	CASSEPGLGHDEQFF	TGTGCCAGCAGTGAACCGGGACTGGGACACGATGAGCAGTTCTTC
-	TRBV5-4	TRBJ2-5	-	CASTQTGTKETQYF	TGTGCCAGCACTCAAACAGGGACCAAAGAGACCCAGTACTTC
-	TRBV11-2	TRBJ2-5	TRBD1	CASSFQGAQTQYF	TGTGCCAGCAGCTTTCAGGGGGCGCAGACCCAGTACTTC
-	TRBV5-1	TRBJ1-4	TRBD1	CASSLGDSFIEKLFF	TGCGCCAGCAGCTTGGGGGACAGTTTTATTGAAAAACTGTTTTTT
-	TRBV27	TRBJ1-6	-	CASKGSSYNSPLHF	TGTGCCAGCAAAGGGAGCTCCTATAATTCACCCCTCCACTTT
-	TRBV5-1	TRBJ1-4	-	CASSRLATNEKLFF	TGCGCCAGCAGCCGCCTAGCAACTAATGAAAAACTGTTTTTT